These 25 T cell receptor beta chains came from one sample sequenced in a study of blood T cells in healthy people across ages. A second PCR of 7 to 11 cycles used a sample-barcoded 5' primer and a J-beta primer mix. Each CDR3 protein is one row after TCRdb ran MiXCR on the 5' RACE reads. The table records about 930,000 distinct CDR3 sequences, roughly 29% of them present only once. The same specimen was also included in a second study, on T cells of mothers and their children.

The specimen was blood. These receptors were taken from a woman aged 40 to 55 in good health.

The chain recombines TRBV18 with TRBJ1-2, with 8 nucleotides matching TRBD1. The CDR3 is 14 amino acids. V lost 5 bases and J lost 4; bases outside the gene matches: 6. In germline, CDR1 is KGHSH, CDR2 LQKENI. In DNA form, the CDR3 reads TGTGCCAGCTCAGGTACCGACAGGGGCTATGGCTACACCTTC. This encodes CASSGTDRGYGYTF.

About this clonotype: Given a much more abundant clone one base away, this may be a read error. The chain has TRBV7-6 and TRBJ2-4, with no clear D. The CDR3 is 13 amino acids. Germline V gene lookup returns CDR1 SGHVS and CDR2 FNYEAQ. The CDR3 sequence: CASSQGSANEQYF. The CDR3 DNA sequence: TGTGCTAGCAGCCAAGGGTCAGCGAATGAGCAGTACTTC.

Of note for this clonotype: It may be a read error: a sequence one base away is much more abundant. The V and J genes are TRBV5-4 and TRBJ2-1; tentative D call: TRBD2 (7 bases). The J call may be incorrect, as the DNA end agrees better with TRBJ2-7. The CDR3 runs to 16 residues. Germline V lookup: CDR1 SGHNT, CDR2 YYREEE (reference sequence). The CDR3 sequence: CATARGGLSSYNEQYF. The CDR3 DNA is TGTGCCACCGCGAGGGGGGGTTTGAGCTCCTACAATGAGCAGTACTTC.

This clonotype turned up a few times. This chain uses TRBV30 with TRBJ1-2; 9 bases are shared with TRBD1. This CDR3 contains 17 residues. In germline, CDR1 is GTSNPN, CDR2 SVGIG (reference sequence). Trimming at V came to 2 bases and at J to 6 bases, leaving 16 bases not matched to a gene. CDR3 residues: CAWSFPRAGTGSDGYTF. CDR3 coding DNA: TGTGCCTGGAGTTTCCCGCGAGCGGGGACAGGGAGCGATGGCTACACCTTC.

This clonotype turned up a few times. V and J are TRBV29-1 and TRBJ2-5, with 8 bases matching TRBD2. This CDR3 region has 15 residues. Germline CDR1 SQVTM, CDR2 ANQGSEA. The junction had 4 bases not matched to a gene; V was cut back by 1 base and J by 0 bases. The CDR3 DNA reads as TGCAGCGTTGAAGGCGGGGGGCTGTACCAAGAGACCCAGTACTTC. It is translated as CSVEGGGLYQETQYF.

In its sample, this clonotype was seen a few times. Because the CDR3's place on the DNA is in doubt, the DNA is left out and the CDR3 is given as listed by TCRdb. The V and J genes are TRBV14 and TRBJ2-5; the table's TRBD1 call for D was not verified on the DNA. Counting both end residues, the CDR3 totals 17 amino acids. CDR1 and CDR2 from the germline V gene are SGHDN and FVKESK. CDR3 sequence reads: CASSQEEISGPEETQYF.

The sample holds many counts of this clonotype. A much larger clone sits a single nucleotide away, making a read error possible. The chain combines TRBV7-6 with TRBJ2-7; possibly TRBD1 for D (5 bases). The CDR3 runs to 13 residues. Germline CDR1 and CDR2: SGHVS and FNYEAQ. The CDR3 sequence: CTSSLQVYNEQYF. The CDR3 DNA reads TGTACCAGCAGCTTACAGGTGTACAACGAGCAGTACTTC. Filled out from reference TRBV7-6 and TRBJ2-7, the complete variable domain reads GAGVSQSPRYKVTKRGQDVALRCDPISGHVSLYWYRQALGQGPEFLTYFNYEAQQDKSGLPNDRFSAERPEGSISTLTIQRTEQRDSAMYRCTSSLQVYNEQYFGPGTRLTVT.

This clonotype came up a few times. J is TRBJ2-7 and V is TRBV27; TRBD1 aligns across 10 bases. The germline CDR1 and CDR2 sequences are MNHEY and SMNVEV (reference sequence). The CDR3 is made up of 18 amino acids. V lost 0 bases, J lost 4 bases, and 12 bases stayed unmatched. The CDR3 DNA is TGTGCCAGCAGTTTATCCGGTCTCGCGGGACAGGGGATATACGAGCAGTACTTC. This codes for CASSLSGLAGQGIYEQYF.

The chain couples TRBV7-2 to TRBJ1-5; D possibly corresponds to TRBD1 (6 bases). This CDR3 is 13 amino acids long. Trimming took off 5 bases at V and 4 bases at J, with 9 bases between the two ends. CDR1 is SGHTA, CDR2 FQGNSA, per germline. CDR3 sequence: CASSRQANQPQHF. In nucleotides, the CDR3 is TGTGCCAGCAGCCGACAGGCTAATCAGCCCCAGCATTTT.

The chain links TRBV27 to TRBJ2-6; D perhaps matches TRBD1 (6 bases). There are 17 residues in the CDR3. From germline, CDR1 is MNHEY and CDR2 SMNVEV (reference sequence). Trimming took off 6 bases at V and 0 bases at J, with 15 bases between the two ends. CDR3 in amino acids: CASSTGHGSSGANVLTF. CDR3 nucleotides: TGTGCCAGCAGCACGGGACATGGGTCCTCTGGGGCCAACGTCCTGACTTTC.

The chain recombines TRBV7-9 with TRBJ2-5; TRBD2 matches 11 bases. CDR3 length equals 15 residues. V shed 5 bases, J shed 4 bases, and the junction held 6 bases outside the gene matches. Per the germline V gene, CDR1 is SEHNR and CDR2 is FQNEAQ (reference sequence). CDR3 coding DNA: TGTGCCAGCAGCCCAGGTACTAGCGGGAGAGAGACCCAGTACTTC. Its translation is CASSPGTSGRETQYF.

The sample holds many counts of this clonotype. The J gene is TRBJ1-1, the V gene TRBV9; D gene ambiguous. V lost 2 bases to trimming and J lost 2 bases, with 7 bases between them. Looked up from germline, CDR1 is SGDLS and CDR2 is YYNGEE. This CDR3 is 13 amino acids long. In DNA, the CDR3 is TGTGCCAGCAGCGTCGGGGATAACACTGAAGCTTTCTTT. It translates to CASSVGDNTEAFF. The entire variable domain, with the rest obtained from reference TRBV9 and TRBJ1-1, is as follows: DSGVTQTPKHLITATGQRVTLRCSPRSGDLSVYWYQQSLDQGLQFLIQYYNGEERAKGNILERFSAQQFPDLHSELNLSSLELGDSALYFCASSVGDNTEAFFGQGTRLTVV.

The chain has TRBV7-2 and TRBJ2-3; no firm D call. The CDR3 is 14 residues long. The germline CDR1 and CDR2 sequences are SGHTA and FQGNSA. V shed 1 base and J shed 7 bases, with 12 bases lying between them. In DNA form, the CDR3 reads TGTGCCAGCAGCTTAGGCCCAGCGTCAAATACGCAGTATTTT. Translation gives CASSLGPASNTQYF.

J is TRBJ2-7 and V is TRBV7-9; 12 nucleotides line up with TRBD2. The CDR3 loop spans 18 amino acids. The junction had 11 bases not matched to a gene; V was cut back by 5 bases and J by 0 bases. Looked up from germline, CDR1 is SEHNR and CDR2 is FQNEAQ (reference sequence). The CDR3 here is CASSHLMTSGRSSYEQYF. In DNA form, the CDR3 reads TGTGCCAGCAGCCACCTAATGACTAGCGGGAGAAGCTCCTACGAGCAGTACTTC.

This clonotype was seen repeatedly, ten times or more. The CDR3, as DNA: TGTGCCAGCAGCCGACAGGCTTCTAACTATGGCTACACCTTC. Translated: CASSRQASNYGYTF. The chain combines TRBV7-2 with TRBJ1-2, with D possibly TRBD1 on 6 matching bases. V gave up 5 bases and J gave up 0 bases, with 10 bases separating them. Germline loops: CDR1 SGHTA, CDR2 FQGNSA. The CDR3 consists of 14 residues.

This clonotype was recorded a few times. J is TRBJ2-5 and V is TRBV12-3 or TRBV12-4, with 9 positions matching TRBD1. Losses at the gene ends were 6 bases for V and 5 bases for J; bases not matched to a gene: 7. The CDR3 has 14 residues. CDR3 residues: CASRPGTGHETQYF. CDR3 nucleotides: TGTGCCAGCAGGCCCGGGACAGGGCACGAGACCCAGTACTTC.

In its sample, this clonotype was seen a few times. The chain combines TRBV10-3 with TRBJ1-5; D unclear. The V gene's germline CDR1 is ENHRY and CDR2 SYGVKD. The length of the CDR3 is 12 residues. Trimming stripped 0 bases from V and 8 bases from J, with 5 bases between. The CDR3 sequence: CAISESKEPQHF. The CDR3 DNA reads TGTGCCATCAGTGAGTCGAAGGAGCCCCAGCATTTT.

The J gene is TRBJ1-5, the V gene TRBV5-6, with unresolved D. The CDR3 is 15 amino acids. Germline lookup yields CDR1 SGHDT and CDR2 YYEEEE. V was shortened by 5 bases and J by 2 bases, with 14 bases between the two germline ends. Here the CDR3 DNA reads TGTGCCAGCAGTTCTAGGTGGTTGGGCAATCAGCCCCAGCATTTT. This sequence encodes CASSSRWLGNQPQHF.

In its sample, this clonotype was seen many times. J is TRBJ2-3 and V is TRBV14, with D unresolved. The last part of the DNA fits TRBJ2-5 better; the J call may be wrong. The CDR3 sequence is 11 residues long. Germline V lookup: CDR1 SGHDN, CDR2 FVKESK. In DNA, the CDR3 is TGTGCCAGCAGCCAAGATGTGACCCAGTACTTC. It encodes CASSQDVTQYF.

In this sample, this clonotype turned up once. The chain employs TRBV5-1 and TRBJ2-3; tentatively, D is TRBD1 (6 bases). The germline V gene has CDR1 SGHRS and CDR2 YFSETQ. The V end lost 4 bases, the J end lost 5 bases, and 14 bases lay between the germline ends. CDR3 length: 14 amino acids. As DNA, the CDR3 is TGCGCCAGCAGCGGGGGCCGCTTGGGAGATACGCAGTATTTT. This sequence encodes CASSGGRLGDTQYF. The full variable domain, rest sourced from reference TRBV5-1 and TRBJ2-3, is KAGVTQTPRYLIKTRGQQVTLSCSPISGHRSVSWYQQTPGQGLQFLFEYFSETQRNKGNFPGRFSGRQFSNSRSEMNVSTLELGDSALYLCASSGGRLGDTQYFGPGTRLTVL.

At least ten counts were recorded for this clonotype. V gene TRBV7-3 combines with J gene TRBJ2-1; a possible D gene is TRBD2 (6 bases). V dropped 5 bases and J dropped 10 bases, with 15 bases sitting between them. CDR1 SGHTA and CDR2 FQGTGA come from the germline V gene. The CDR3 totals 13 residues. CDR3 DNA: TGTGCCAGCAGCGTTAGCGGACAAAGCGAGCAGTTCTTC. It codes for CASSVSGQSEQFF.

Regarding this clonotype: In this CDR3 the conserved last residue, phenylalanine or tryptophan, is missing, so a read error is likely. The rearrangement uses TRBV5-1 and TRBJ1-2; TRBD1 matches 12 bases. This CDR3 region has 20 residues. Per the germline V gene, CDR1 is SGHRS and CDR2 is YFSETQ. The V and J ends lost 4 bases and 4 bases, in that order; junction bases with no gene match: 20. The CDR3 protein is CASSATGTGGVPGKTYGYTS. For the CDR3, the DNA is TGCGCCAGCAGCGCCACCGGGACAGGGGGCGTCCCTGGGAAAACCTATGGCTACACCTCC.

The CDR3: CAIRWAENTEAFF. The CDR3 coding sequence is TGTGCCATCAGATGGGCAGAAAACACTGAAGCTTTCTTT. The chain joins TRBV10-3 to TRBJ1-1; D is uncertain. Germline lookup yields CDR1 ENHRY and CDR2 SYGVKD. Trimming left V 6 bases short and J 2 bases short, with 10 bases between. The CDR3 is 13 amino acids.

This clonotype was seen just once. The chain employs TRBV3-1 and TRBJ2-3, with 13 positions matching TRBD2. Trimming at V came to 5 bases and at J to 6 bases, leaving 8 bases not matched to a gene. The CDR3 is made up of 16 amino acids. CDR1 is LGHDT, CDR2 YNNKEL, per germline (reference sequence). DNA of the CDR3: TGTGCCAGCAGCACCGGGACTAGCGGGGCTGGGGATACGCAGTATTTT. Residues: CASSTGTSGAGDTQYF.

In its sample, this clonotype was seen many times. The rearrangement links TRBV7-3 to TRBJ2-1, with D perhaps TRBD1 (5 bases). Trimming removed 5 bases from V and 1 base from J, with 6 bases in between. CDR3 length: 13 amino acids. Germline lookup yields CDR1 SGHTA and CDR2 FQGTGA. CDR3 loop: CASSRGSYNEQFF. For the CDR3, the DNA is TGTGCCAGCAGCAGGGGTTCCTACAATGAGCAGTTCTTC.